The text below deals with one TCR beta chain. Germline V gives CDR1 SEHNR, CDR2 FQNEAQ (reference sequence). CDR3 length: 15 amino acids. Trimming stripped 2 bases from V and 0 bases from J, with 7 bases between. The data belong to a study of T-cell memory formation after mild COVID-19. TCRdb processed the 5' RACE reads anew with MiXCR; each CDR3 protein has one entry. The sample has around 200,000 distinct CDR3 sequences; about 22% are singletons. The chain uses TRBV7-9 and TRBJ2-2; D remains ambiguous. The sequenced sample consisted of PBMCs or a T cell subset sorted from them (not recorded which). The clonotype was recovered from an adult woman who had mild COVID-19 (a few samples of this study predate the infection). Cell type and time point are not known. The CDR3 region has the DNA TGTGCCAGCAGCTTACCCGATACGAACACCGGGGAGCTGTTTTTT. This translates into CASSLPDTNTGELFF. The variable domain in full, with the rest retrieved from reference TRBV7-9 and TRBJ2-2, is DTGVSQNPRHKITKRGQNVTFRCDPISEHNRLYWYRQTLGQGPEFLTYFQNEAQLEKSRLLSDRFSAERPKGSFSTLEIQRTEQGDSAMYLCASSLPDTNTGELFFGEGSRLTVL.